This T cell receptor (beta chain) derives from a study of blood T cell repertoires in COVID-19. For the study at large: Sources were T cells, B-cell-depleted T cells, or PBMCs; the material itself was cDNA or gDNA.

Libraries were prepared by immunoSEQ multiplex PCR; TCRdb keeps only in-frame clonotypes and omits some of them. Of about 400,000 clones in the sample, 80% to 90% were seen once. The CDR3 is 15 amino acids. V shed 6 bases and J shed 6 bases, with 20 bases lying between them. CDR1 and CDR2 (germline): MDHEN, SYDVKM. This clonotype was obtained from a woman in her 30s with acute or convalescent COVID-19. This chain connects TRBV28 to TRBJ1-1, with D perhaps matching TRBD1 (6 bases). The specimen sequenced was peripheral blood. CDR3 loop: CASRQQNRDLAEAFF. CDR3 nucleotide sequence: TGTGCCAGCAGGCAGCAGAACAGGGATCTGGCTGAAGCTTTCTTT.